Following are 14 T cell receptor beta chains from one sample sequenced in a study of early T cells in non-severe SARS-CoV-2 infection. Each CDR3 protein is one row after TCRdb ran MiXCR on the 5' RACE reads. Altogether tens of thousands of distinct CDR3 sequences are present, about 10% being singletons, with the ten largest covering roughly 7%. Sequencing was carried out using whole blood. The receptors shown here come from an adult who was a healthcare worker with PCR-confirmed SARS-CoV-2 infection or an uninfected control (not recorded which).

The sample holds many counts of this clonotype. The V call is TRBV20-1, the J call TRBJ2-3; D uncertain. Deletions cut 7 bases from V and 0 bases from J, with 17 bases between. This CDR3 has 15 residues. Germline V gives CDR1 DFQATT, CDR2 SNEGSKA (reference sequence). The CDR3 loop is CSGSRLGASTDTQYF. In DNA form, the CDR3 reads TGCAGTGGAAGCCGGTTAGGAGCTAGCACAGATACGCAGTATTTT.

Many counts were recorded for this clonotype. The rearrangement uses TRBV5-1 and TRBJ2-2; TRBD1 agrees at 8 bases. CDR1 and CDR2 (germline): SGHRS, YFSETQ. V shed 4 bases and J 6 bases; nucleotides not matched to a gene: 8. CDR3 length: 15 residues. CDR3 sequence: CASSPGQGPPGELFF. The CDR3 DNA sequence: TGCGCCAGCAGCCCTGGACAGGGCCCCCCCGGGGAGCTGTTTTTT. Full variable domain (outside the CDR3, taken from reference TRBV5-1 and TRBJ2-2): KAGVTQTPRYLIKTRGQQVTLSCSPISGHRSVSWYQQTPGQGLQFLFEYFSETQRNKGNFPGRFSGRQFSNSRSEMNVSTLELGDSALYLCASSPGQGPPGELFFGEGSRLTVL.

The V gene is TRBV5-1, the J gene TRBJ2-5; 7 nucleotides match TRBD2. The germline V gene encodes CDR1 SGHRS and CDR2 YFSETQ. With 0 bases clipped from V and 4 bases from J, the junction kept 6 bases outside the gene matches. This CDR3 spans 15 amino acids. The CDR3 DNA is TGCGCCAGCAGCTTGGAGCGCGGGAGCGGAGAGACCCAGTACTTC. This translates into CASSLERGSGETQYF.

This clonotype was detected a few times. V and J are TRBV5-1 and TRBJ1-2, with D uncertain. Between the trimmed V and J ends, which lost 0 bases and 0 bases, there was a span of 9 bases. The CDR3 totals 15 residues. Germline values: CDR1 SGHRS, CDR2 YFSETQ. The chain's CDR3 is CASSLAQHTNYGYTF. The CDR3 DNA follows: TGCGCCAGCAGCTTGGCACAGCACACTAACTATGGCTACACCTTC.

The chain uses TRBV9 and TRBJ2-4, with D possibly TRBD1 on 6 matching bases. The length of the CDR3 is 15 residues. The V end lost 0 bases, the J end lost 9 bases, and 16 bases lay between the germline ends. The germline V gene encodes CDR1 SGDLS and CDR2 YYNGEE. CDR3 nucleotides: TGTGCCAGCAGCGTAGAAGGGACCGCCAGGGGCATTCAGTACTTC. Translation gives CASSVEGTARGIQYF.

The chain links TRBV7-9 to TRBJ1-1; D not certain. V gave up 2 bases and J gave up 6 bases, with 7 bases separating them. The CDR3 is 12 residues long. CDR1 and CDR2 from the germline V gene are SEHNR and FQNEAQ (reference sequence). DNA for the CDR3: TGTGCCAGCAGCTTACTCCGGGCTGAAGCTTTCTTT. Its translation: CASSLLRAEAFF.

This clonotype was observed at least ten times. CDR3 coding DNA: TGTGCCAGCAGCTTAGCCGTCGCAGCTTTGAACACTGAAGCTTTCTTT. This encodes CASSLAVAALNTEAFF. This chain connects TRBV7-9 to TRBJ1-1; D gene uncertain. This CDR3 is built from 16 residues. CDR1 is SEHNR, CDR2 FQNEAQ, per germline (reference sequence). V shed 0 bases and J shed 0 bases, with 11 bases lying between them.

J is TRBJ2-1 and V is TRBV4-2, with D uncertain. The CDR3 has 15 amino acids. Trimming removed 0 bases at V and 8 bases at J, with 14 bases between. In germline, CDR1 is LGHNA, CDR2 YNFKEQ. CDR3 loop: CASSQDVTSLHEQFF. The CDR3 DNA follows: TGTGCCAGCAGCCAAGACGTTACAAGCCTCCATGAGCAGTTCTTC.

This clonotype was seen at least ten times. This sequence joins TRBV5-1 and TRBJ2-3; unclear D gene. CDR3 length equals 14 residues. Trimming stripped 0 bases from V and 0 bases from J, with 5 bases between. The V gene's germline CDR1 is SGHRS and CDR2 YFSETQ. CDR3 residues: CASSLADSTDTQYF. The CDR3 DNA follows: TGCGCCAGCAGCTTGGCCGACAGCACAGATACGCAGTATTTT.

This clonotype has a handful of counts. The CDR3: CASRTASTDTQYF. The CDR3 nucleotides are TGTGCCAGCAGGACGGCCAGCACAGATACGCAGTATTTT. The chain links TRBV7-2 to TRBJ2-3, with no clear D. The CDR3 is 13 amino acids. Germline CDR1 is SGHTA and CDR2 is FQGNSA. Trimming took 6 bases from V and 0 from J, leaving 7 bases between them.

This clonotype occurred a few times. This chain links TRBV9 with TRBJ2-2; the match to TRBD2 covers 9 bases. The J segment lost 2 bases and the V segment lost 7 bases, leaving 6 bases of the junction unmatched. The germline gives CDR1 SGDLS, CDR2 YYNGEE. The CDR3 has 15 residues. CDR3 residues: CASSYSGSNTGELFF. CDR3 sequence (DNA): TGTGCCAGCTCCTATAGCGGGAGCAACACCGGGGAGCTGTTTTTT.

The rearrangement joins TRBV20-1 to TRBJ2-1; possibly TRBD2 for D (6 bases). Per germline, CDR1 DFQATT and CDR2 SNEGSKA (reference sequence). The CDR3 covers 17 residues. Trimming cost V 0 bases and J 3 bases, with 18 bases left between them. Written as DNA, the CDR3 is TGCAGTGCTAGAGATGCCGTGGTCTGGGGGGACTACAATGAGCAGTTCTTC. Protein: CSARDAVVWGDYNEQFF.

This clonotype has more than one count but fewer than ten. This CDR3 reads CASTAVRAGEQFF. The CDR3 DNA is TGTGCCAGCACCGCCGTTAGGGCGGGTGAGCAGTTCTTC. The V call is TRBV7-2, the J call TRBJ2-1; TRBD2 might be the D (5 bases). V lost 7 bases, J lost 9 bases, and 16 bases lay in between. CDR1 and CDR2 (germline): SGHTA, FQGNSA. The CDR3 is made up of 13 amino acids.

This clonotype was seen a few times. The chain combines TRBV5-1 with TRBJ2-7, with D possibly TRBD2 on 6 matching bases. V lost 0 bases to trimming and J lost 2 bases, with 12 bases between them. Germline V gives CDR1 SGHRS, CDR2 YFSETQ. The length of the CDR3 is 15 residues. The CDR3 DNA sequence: TGCGCCAGCAGCTTGGGTAGCGGAGCCCCCTACGAGCAGTACTTC. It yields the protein CASSLGSGAPYEQYF. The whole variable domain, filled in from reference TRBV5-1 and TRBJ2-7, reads KAGVTQTPRYLIKTRGQQVTLSCSPISGHRSVSWYQQTPGQGLQFLFEYFSETQRNKGNFPGRFSGRQFSNSRSEMNVSTLELGDSALYLCASSLGSGAPYEQYFGPGTRLTVT.